This TCR beta chain was documented in a study of Graves' ophthalmopathy and Graves' hyperthyroidism (dated by TCRdb to the late 2010s). Regarding the research as a whole: Peripheral blood was collected at initial diagnosis, before any treatment. The study used TCR beta repertoire signatures to distinguish Graves' ophthalmopathy from Graves' hyperthyroidism and to predict progression to ophthalmopathy. In total, some 130 blood samples were TCR-sequenced: roughly 45 ophthalmopathy, under 80 hyperthyroidism and approximately 17 hyperthyroidism-to-ophthalmopathy patients. To explore V-J signatures distinguishing ophthalmopathy from hyperthyroidism, a discovery set of approximately 100 patients (fewer than 45 ophthalmopathy, 57 stable hyperthyroidism) was enrolled. For independent validation, a separate cohort was made up of about 18 hyperthyroidism patients plus 17 patients who later progressed from hyperthyroidism to ophthalmopathy. In five to seven hyperthyroidism patients, T-cell repertoires of thyroid tissue and blood were compared. After sampling, hyperthyroidism patients received methimazole starting at 30 mg daily, and ophthalmopathy patients received high-dose intravenous methylprednisolone. The 100 or so discovery patients were divided at random into training and test sets in a 7:3 ratio. Results and caveats for the whole study, not just this receptor: Among expanded thyroid clonotypes with frequency above 0.001, most also showed up in blood, which suggests that blood repertoires may reflect the thyroid immune response. In validation, the model predicted ophthalmopathy progression with about 70% sensitivity and 72% to 80% specificity; some twelve predicted patients were CT-confirmed with GO in a median of about 7.1 months. No statistical method was used to set the sample size in advance, and the investigators knew which group each participant was assigned to. The 13-signature model separated ophthalmopathy from stable hyperthyroidism with around 90% sensitivity and about 81% specificity in cross-validation, and 80%/75% in the test set.

TCR beta CDR3 regions were amplified from RNA transcripts for repertoire sequencing. A first-round RT-PCR used HTBI primers with the Qiagen OneStep RT-PCR kit, followed by a second-round multiplex PCR, size selection and purification. Libraries were sequenced paired-end with 100 bp reads on an Illumina HiSeq2000. In the authors' own workflow: SOAPnuke was used to process the reads, removing any read that contained adapters or uncalled bases, had a mean Phred below 15, or lacked an exact match to the constant primer or identifier. High-quality paired reads were merged with COPE v1.2.5. Unique nucleotide sequences were defined as clonotypes and aligned to IMGT TRB V, D and J references using MiTCR v1.1. Only V-J combinations with frequency above 0.0001 were analysed, covering over 98% of repertoires. A TCR clonal expansion and chaos score per V-J combination was defined as the ratio of F50 clonal expansion to chaos observed in the TCRdist matrix. Welch's t-statistics and random forest were used to narrow the features down to around 12 V-J combinations, which were then fed into a naive Bayes classifier. Thyroid-blood repertoire similarity was quantified with the Morisita-Horn index. The public reads were quality trimmed at Q25 with fastp and then assembled into clones with MiXCR by TCRdb, keeping productive beta chains. One record per CDR3 amino acid sequence lists the most common genes and DNA. These V and J calls rely on TCRdb rather than the paper's analysis. Within this sample are roughly 400,000 distinct CDR3 sequences, with about 16% of them counted one time only. Roughly 1.4% of the sample belongs to the ten largest clones.

The ophthalmopathy patients had moderately to severely active disease, with a Clinical Activity Score of 3 or higher, a NOSPECS grade of 4 or higher, and a disease duration of less than 3 months. Anyone with other autoimmune diseases, uncontrolled infections, pregnancy or lactation was excluded from the study. Diagnosis was based on clinical symptoms, serum thyroxine, TRAb, thyroid ultrasound and orbital computed tomography. Using Ficoll-Paque density gradient centrifugation, PBMCs were isolated from 8.5 to 10 ml of fresh peripheral blood. Total RNA was extracted with Trizol reagent and quality-checked on an Agilent 2100 Bioanalyzer. CDR1 and CDR2 were assigned from the germline V gene as MNHEY and SVGEGT. The CDR3 numbers 16 residues from cysteine through phenylalanine. Solely the CDR3 DNA is kept, with 48 bases framed from the first base. V loses 5 bases at its end and J loses 3 bases; junction bases beyond the gene matches: 13.

This clonotype was seen ten or more times. This receptor's antigen is unknown. Base-call qualities are not available, and no considerably larger clone is one nucleotide away. The sample consisted of peripheral blood. The receptor's source is a woman aged 18-29 years with Graves' ophthalmopathy. Donor details come from another sample of the same person, matched by shared clones. This chain is built from TRBV6-2 or TRBV6-3 and TRBJ2-7; 7 central bases correspond to TRBD1. The DNA sequence is given as TGTGCCAGCAGTGCAGGGCAATGGGACAGAATCTACGAGCAGTACTTC. Its coded protein is CASSAGQWDRIYEQYF.